This T cell receptor beta chain was recovered during a study of cytomegalovirus exposure and HLA in healthy donors. Broader study findings: An Asian-associated ancestry cluster reportedly showed fewer N-insertions than the roughly 700-donor mean in a later analysis. A later analysis revealed that TCR association rates differed between HLA loci, peaking at DRB1 and bottoming out at HLA-C. In a later analysis, common viral pathogens appeared linked to several of the most significant clusters.

Trimming pared 4 bases from V and 6 bases from J, leaving 13 bases between. This CDR3 is 15 amino acids long. CDR1 is MNHEY, CDR2 SVGAGI, per germline. With respect to this clone: Antigen unknown.

The PCR had 60 Vbeta and 13 Jbeta primers. This table comes from immunoSEQ multiplex PCR, and its TCRdb copy is limited to in-frame clones, with some not included. The sample records 99,000 or so clones, 79% being singletons. V is TRBV6-5 and J is TRBJ1-6, with D possibly TRBD1 on 6 matching bases. The sequenced sample consisted of PBMCs. This sequence was found in a male donor in good health and CMV-seropositive. This chain's CDR3 is CASSWEGRGNSPLHF. CDR3 nucleotides: TGTGCCAGCAGTTGGGAGGGCAGGGGTAATTCACCCCTCCACTTT.